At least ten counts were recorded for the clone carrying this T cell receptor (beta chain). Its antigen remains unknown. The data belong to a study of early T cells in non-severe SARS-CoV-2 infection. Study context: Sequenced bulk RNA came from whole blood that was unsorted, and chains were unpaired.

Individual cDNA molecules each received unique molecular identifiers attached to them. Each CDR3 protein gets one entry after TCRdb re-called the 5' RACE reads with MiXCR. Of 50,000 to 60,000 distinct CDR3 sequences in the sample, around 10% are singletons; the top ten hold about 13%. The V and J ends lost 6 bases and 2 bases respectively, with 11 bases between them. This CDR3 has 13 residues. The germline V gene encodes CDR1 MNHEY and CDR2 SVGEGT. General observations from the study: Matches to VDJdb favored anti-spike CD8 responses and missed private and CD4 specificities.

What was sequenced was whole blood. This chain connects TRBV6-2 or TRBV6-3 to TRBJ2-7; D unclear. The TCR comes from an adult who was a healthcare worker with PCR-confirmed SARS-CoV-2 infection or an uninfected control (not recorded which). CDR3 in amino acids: CASRTEIPYEQYF. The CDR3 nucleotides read TGTGCCAGCAGAACCGAAATCCCCTACGAGCAGTACTTC.